The source of this TCR beta chain is a study of T cell responses to AZD1222 COVID-19 vaccine. On this clone: The antigen is unknown.

Second-dose schedules of about 4 or about 12 weeks were combined. Study-wide points: None of the repertoires were sampled until the peak T cell response had passed. The donor cohort was predominantly white British with a female majority, and clonal diversity may have been underestimated. Unmutated variant regions reportedly attract nearly half of all spike-specific TCRs.

The CDR3 contains 16 residues. CDR1 SEHNR and CDR2 FQNEAQ come from the germline V gene (reference sequence). Trimming removed 1 base from V and 0 bases from J, with 10 bases in between. Sequencing used immunoSEQ multiplex PCR; TCRdb keeps in-frame clones, though not all of them. The sample includes under 130,000 clones, roughly 85% of them seen just once. The clonotype was recovered from an adult who received the AZD1222 COVID-19 vaccine. The sequencing used peripheral blood, collected 28 days after the second AZD1222 dose. The genes are TRBV7-9 and TRBJ1-5; D perhaps matches TRBD1 (5 bases). This CDR3 reads CASSLETAGSNQPQHF. As DNA, the CDR3 is TGTGCCAGCAGCTTAGAGACAGCGGGTAGCAATCAGCCCCAGCATTTT.